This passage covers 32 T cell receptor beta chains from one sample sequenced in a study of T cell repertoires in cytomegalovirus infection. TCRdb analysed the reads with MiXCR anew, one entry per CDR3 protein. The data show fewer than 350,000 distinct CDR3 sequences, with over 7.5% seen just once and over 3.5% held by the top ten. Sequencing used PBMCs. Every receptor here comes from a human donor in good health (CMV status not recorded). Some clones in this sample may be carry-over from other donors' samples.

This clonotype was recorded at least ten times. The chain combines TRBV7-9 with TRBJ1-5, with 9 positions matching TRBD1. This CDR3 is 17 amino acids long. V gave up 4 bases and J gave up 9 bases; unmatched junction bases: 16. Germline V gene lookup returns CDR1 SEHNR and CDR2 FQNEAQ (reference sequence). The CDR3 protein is CASSSTDRGSWWAPQHF. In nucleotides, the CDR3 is TGTGCCAGCAGCTCCACTGACAGGGGGTCATGGTGGGCGCCCCAGCATTTT.

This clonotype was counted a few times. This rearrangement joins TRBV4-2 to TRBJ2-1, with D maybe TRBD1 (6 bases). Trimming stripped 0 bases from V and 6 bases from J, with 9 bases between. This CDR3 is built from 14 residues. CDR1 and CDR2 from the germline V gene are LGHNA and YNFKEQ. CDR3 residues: CASSQETRGNEQFF. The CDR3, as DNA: TGTGCCAGCAGCCAAGAAACCAGGGGCAATGAGCAGTTCTTC.

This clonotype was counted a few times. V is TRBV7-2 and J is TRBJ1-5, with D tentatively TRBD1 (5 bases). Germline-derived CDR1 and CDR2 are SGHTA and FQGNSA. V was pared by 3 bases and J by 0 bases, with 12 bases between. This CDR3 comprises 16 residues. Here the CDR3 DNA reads TGTGCCAGCAGCTTTCGGGGCAGGGCTAGCAATCAGCCCCAGCATTTT. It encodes CASSFRGRASNQPQHF.

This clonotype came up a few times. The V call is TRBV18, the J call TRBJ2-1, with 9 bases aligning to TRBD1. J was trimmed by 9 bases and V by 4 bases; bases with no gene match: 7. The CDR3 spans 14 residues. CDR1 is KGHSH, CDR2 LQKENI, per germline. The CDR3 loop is CASSHDRGMGEQFF. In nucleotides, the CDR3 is TGTGCCAGCTCACATGACAGGGGGATGGGTGAGCAGTTCTTC.

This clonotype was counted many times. CDR3 DNA sequence: TGTGCCAGCAATGAAGCGGGAGGGGTTCGAACCGGGGAGCTGTTTTTT. Protein product: CASNEAGGVRTGELFF. The rearrangement joins TRBV28 to TRBJ2-2; 10 bases map to TRBD2. CDR1 and CDR2 (germline): MDHEN, SYDVKM. This CDR3 spans 16 amino acids. Trimming took 7 bases from V and 5 from J; bases not matched to a gene: 10.

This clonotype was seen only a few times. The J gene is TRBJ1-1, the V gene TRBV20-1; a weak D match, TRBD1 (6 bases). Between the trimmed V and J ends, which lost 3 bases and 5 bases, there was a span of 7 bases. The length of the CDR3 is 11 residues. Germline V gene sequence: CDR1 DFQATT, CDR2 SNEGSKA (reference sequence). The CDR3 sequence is CSASGTTEAFF. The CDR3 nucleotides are TGCAGTGCTAGCGGGACAACTGAAGCTTTCTTT.

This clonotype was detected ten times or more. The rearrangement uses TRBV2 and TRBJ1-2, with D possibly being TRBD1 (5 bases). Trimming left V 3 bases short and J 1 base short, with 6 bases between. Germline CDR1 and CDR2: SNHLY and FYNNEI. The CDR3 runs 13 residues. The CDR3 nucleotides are TGTGCCAGCAGTGAGACAGTTAACTATGGCTACACCTTC. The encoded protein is CASSETVNYGYTF.

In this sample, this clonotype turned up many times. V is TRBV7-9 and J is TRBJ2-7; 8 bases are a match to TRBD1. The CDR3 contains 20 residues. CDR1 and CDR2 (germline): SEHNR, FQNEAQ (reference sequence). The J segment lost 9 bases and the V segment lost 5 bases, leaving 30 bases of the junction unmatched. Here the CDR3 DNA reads TGTGCCAGCAGCCGTGGGACCAGGGGGCCCAATTGGATAAGCTCCCCCCTGCAGTACTTC. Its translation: CASSRGTRGPNWISSPLQYF.

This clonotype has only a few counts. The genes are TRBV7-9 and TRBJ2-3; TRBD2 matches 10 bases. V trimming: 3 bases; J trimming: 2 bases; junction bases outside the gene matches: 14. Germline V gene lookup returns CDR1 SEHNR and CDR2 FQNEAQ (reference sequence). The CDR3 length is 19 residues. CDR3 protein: CASSLPAGGPGGNTDTQYF. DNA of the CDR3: TGTGCCAGCAGCTTGCCAGCGGGAGGGCCTGGGGGAAACACAGATACGCAGTATTTT.

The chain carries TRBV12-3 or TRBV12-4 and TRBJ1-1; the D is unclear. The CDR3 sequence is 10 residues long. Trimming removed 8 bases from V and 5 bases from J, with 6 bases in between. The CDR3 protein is CASFDTEAFF. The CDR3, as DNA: TGTGCCAGCTTTGATACTGAAGCTTTCTTT.

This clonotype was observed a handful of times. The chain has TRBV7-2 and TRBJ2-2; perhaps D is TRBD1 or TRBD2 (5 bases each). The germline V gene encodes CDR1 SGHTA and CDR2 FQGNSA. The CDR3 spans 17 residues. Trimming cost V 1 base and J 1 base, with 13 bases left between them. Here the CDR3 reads CASSLVGAAGNTGELFF. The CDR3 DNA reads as TGTGCCAGCAGCTTAGTAGGGGCGGCGGGGAACACCGGGGAGCTGTTTTTT.

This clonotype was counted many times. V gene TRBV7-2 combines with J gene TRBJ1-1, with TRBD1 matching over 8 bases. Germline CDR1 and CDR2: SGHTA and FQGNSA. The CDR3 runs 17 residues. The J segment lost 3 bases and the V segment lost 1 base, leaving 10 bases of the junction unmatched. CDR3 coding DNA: TGTGCCAGCAGCTTAGATTTACGTACGACAGGGGACACTGAAGCTTTCTTT. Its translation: CASSLDLRTTGDTEAFF. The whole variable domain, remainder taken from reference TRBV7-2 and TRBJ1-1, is GAGVSQSPSNKVTEKGKDVELRCDPISGHTALYWYRQSLGQGLEFLIYFQGNSAPDKSGLPSDRFSAERTGGSVSTLTIQRTQQEDSAVYLCASSLDLRTTGDTEAFFGQGTRLTVV.

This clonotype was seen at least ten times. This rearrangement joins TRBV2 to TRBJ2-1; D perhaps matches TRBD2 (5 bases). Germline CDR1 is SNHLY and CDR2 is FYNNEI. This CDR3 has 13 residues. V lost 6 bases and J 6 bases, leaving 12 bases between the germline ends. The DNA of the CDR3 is TGTGCCAGCAGGTTGGACTTCGCCAATGAGCAGTTCTTC. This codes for CASRLDFANEQFF.

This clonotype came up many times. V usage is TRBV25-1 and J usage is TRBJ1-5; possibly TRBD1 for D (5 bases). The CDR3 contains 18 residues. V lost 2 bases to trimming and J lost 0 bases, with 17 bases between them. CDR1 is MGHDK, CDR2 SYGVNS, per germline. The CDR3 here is CASSEKLLTEYSNQPQHF. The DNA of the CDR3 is TGTGCCAGCAGTGAAAAGTTATTGACAGAGTATAGCAATCAGCCCCAGCATTTT.

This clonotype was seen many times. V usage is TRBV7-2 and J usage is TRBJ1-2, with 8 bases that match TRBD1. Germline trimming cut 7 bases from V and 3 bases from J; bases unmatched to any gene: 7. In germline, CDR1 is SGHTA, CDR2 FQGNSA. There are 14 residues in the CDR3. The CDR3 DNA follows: TGTGCCAGCACCCGAGACAGGGGAGACTATGGCTACACCTTC. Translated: CASTRDRGDYGYTF.

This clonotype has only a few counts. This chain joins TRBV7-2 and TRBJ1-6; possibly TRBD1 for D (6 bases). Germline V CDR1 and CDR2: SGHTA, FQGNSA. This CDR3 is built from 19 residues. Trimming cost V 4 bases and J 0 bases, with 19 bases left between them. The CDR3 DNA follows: TGTGCCAGCAGCTCCCGGCGGGGGACACCAAACTCCTATAATTCACCCCTCCACTTT. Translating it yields CASSSRRGTPNSYNSPLHF.

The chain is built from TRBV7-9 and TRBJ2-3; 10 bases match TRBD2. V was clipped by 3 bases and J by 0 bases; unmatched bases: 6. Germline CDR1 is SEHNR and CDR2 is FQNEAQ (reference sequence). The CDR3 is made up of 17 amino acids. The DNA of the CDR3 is TGTGCCAGCAGCTTGGGGACGACTAGCGGGAGCACAGATACGCAGTATTTT. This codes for CASSLGTTSGSTDTQYF.

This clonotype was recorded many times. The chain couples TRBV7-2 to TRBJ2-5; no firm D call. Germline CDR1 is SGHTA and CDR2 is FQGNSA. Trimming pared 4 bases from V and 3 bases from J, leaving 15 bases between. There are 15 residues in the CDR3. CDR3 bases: TGTGCCAGCAGCTCCGGACCGAGAAGCGAAGAGACCCAGTACTTC. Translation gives CASSSGPRSEETQYF.

The CDR3 nucleotides are TGTGCCACCTCGGGCCAGTCCAATCAGCCCCAGCATTTT. Translated, it gives CATSGQSNQPQHF. The chain carries TRBV24-1 and TRBJ1-5; D unresolved. CDR3 length equals 13 residues. Per germline, CDR1 KGHDR and CDR2 SFDVKD. Deletions cut 9 bases from V and 3 bases from J, with 11 bases between.

DNA of the CDR3: TGTGCCAGCAGCCCACTAGCGGGGTACACCGGGGAGCTGTTTTTT. It codes for CASSPLAGYTGELFF. This chain links TRBV7-9 with TRBJ2-2; 10 bases are a match to TRBD2. The length of the CDR3 is 15 residues. Germline CDR1 reads SEHNR; CDR2 reads FQNEAQ (reference sequence). The trim removed 5 bases at V and 3 bases at J, leaving 3 bases unmatched.

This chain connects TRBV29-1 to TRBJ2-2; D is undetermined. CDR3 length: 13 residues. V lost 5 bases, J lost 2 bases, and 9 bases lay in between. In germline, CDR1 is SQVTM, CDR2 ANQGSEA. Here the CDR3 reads CSVSSLNTGELFF. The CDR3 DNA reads TGCAGCGTTAGCTCACTCAACACCGGGGAGCTGTTTTTT.

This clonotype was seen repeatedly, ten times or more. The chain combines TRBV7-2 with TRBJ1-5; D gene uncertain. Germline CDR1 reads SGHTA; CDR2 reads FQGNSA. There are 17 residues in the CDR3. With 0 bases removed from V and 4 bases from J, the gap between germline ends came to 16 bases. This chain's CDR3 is CASSLAFRPRVNQPQHF. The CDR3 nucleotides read TGTGCCAGCAGCTTAGCTTTTAGGCCGAGGGTAAATCAGCCCCAGCATTTT.

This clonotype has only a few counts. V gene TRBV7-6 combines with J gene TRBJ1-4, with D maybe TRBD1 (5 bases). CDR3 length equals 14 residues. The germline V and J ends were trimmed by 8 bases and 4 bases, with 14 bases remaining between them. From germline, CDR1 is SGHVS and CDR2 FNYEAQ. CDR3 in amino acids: CASGINGGNEKLFF. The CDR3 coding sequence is TGTGCCAGCGGGATTAACGGGGGTAATGAAAAACTGTTTTTT.

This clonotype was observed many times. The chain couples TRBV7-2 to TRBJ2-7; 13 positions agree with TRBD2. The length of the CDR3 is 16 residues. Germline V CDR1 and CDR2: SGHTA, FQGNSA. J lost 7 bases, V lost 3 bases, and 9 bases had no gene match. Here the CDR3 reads CASSFSGTSGTWEQYF. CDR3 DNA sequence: TGTGCCAGCAGCTTTTCCGGGACTAGCGGGACTTGGGAGCAGTACTTC.

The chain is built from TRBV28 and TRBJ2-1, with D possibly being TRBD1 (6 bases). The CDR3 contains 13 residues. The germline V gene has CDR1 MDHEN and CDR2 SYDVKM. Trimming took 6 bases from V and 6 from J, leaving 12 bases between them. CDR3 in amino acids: CASSPTGINEQFF. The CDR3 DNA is TGTGCCAGCAGCCCTACAGGGATCAATGAGCAGTTCTTC.

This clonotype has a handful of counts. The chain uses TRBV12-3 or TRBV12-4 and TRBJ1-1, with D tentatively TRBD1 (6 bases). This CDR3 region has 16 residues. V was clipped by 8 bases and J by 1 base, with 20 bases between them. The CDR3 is CASAPRGGRTNTEAFF. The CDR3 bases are TGTGCCAGCGCCCCAAGAGGGGGTAGGACGAACACTGAAGCTTTCTTT.

The CDR3 reads CAARAGVNTGELFF. The DNA for the CDR3 is TGTGCCGCTAGGGCAGGAGTGAACACCGGGGAGCTGTTTTTT. V is TRBV7-6 and J is TRBJ2-2, with D unclear. V was shortened by 11 bases and J by 1 base, with 14 bases between the two germline ends. The CDR3 runs 14 residues. Looked up from germline, CDR1 is SGHVS and CDR2 is FNYEAQ.

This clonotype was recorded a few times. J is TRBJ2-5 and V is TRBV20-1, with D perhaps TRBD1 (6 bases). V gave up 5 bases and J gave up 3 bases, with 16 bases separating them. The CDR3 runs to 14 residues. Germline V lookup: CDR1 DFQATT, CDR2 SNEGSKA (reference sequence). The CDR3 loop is CSALRGQQKETQYF. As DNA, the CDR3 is TGCAGTGCTCTGCGAGGACAGCAAAAAGAGACCCAGTACTTC.

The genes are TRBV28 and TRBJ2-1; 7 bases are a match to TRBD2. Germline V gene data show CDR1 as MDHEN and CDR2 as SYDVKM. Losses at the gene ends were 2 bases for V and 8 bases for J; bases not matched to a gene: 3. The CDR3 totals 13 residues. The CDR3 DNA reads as TGTGCCAGCAGTTTACCCCTAGCGGATGAGCAGTTCTTC. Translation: CASSLPLADEQFF.

CDR3: CASSQDGGGTGNTIYF. The CDR3 region has the DNA TGCGCCAGCAGCCAAGATGGGGGGGGGACTGGAAACACCATATATTTT. This chain uses TRBV4-3 with TRBJ1-3; D may be TRBD1 (5 bases). Germline CDR1 is LGHNA and CDR2 is YSLEER. The CDR3 is made up of 16 amino acids. Trimming left V 0 bases short and J 2 bases short, with 11 bases between.

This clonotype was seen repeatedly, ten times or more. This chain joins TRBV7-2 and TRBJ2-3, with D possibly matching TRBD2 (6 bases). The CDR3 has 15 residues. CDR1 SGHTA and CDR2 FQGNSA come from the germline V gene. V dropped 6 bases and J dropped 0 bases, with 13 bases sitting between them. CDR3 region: CASSLTGVSTDTQYF. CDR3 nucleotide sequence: TGTGCCAGCAGTTTAACGGGAGTGAGCACAGATACGCAGTATTTT.

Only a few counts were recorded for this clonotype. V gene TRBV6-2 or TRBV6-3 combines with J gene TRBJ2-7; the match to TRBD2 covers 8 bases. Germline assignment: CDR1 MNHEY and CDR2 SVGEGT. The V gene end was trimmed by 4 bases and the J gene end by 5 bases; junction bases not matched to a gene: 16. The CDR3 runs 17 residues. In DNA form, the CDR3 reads TGTGCCAGCAGTTCCCTACGCGGGGGGCTCCTCAGGAACGAGCAGTACTTC. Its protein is CASSSLRGGLLRNEQYF.